A single sample is the source of the 21 T cell receptor beta chains below, sequenced in a study of B cell selection in AIRE deficiency. Sorted regulatory T cells were CD4-positive, CD25-high and CD127-low or negative. This table comes from immunoSEQ multiplex PCR, and its TCRdb copy is limited to in-frame clones, with some not included. The table lists around 22,000 clones, 85% to 95% of them singletons. The specimen sequenced was CD4+CD25+ Tregs sorted from PBMCs. All receptors come from a human donor in good health.

V and J are TRBV5-1 and TRBJ2-7; D could derive from TRBD1 or TRBD2 (5 bases each). Per germline, CDR1 SGHRS and CDR2 YFSETQ. The CDR3 extends over 17 amino acids. Trimming took 0 bases from V and 2 from J, leaving 18 bases between them. CDR3 bases: TGCGCCAGCAGCTTGGGGGACGAGTGGGGAAGGCCCTACGAGCAGTACTTC. The encoded protein is CASSLGDEWGRPYEQYF.

The V and J genes are TRBV6-6 and TRBJ2-7, with 9 bases identical to TRBD2. This CDR3 is built from 15 residues. V lost 11 bases to trimming and J lost 2 bases; unmatched junction nucleotides: 13. The germline V gene encodes CDR1 MNHNY and CDR2 SVGAGI (reference sequence). DNA for the CDR3: TGTGCCGACCGGGATCTAGCGGGATCCCCCTACGAGCAGTACTTC. Translated: CADRDLAGSPYEQYF.

The chain combines TRBV19 with TRBJ2-1; 8 nucleotides match TRBD2. The CDR3 contains 15 residues. CDR1 LNHDA and CDR2 SQIVND come from the germline V gene (reference sequence). The V gene end was trimmed by 6 bases and the J gene end by 0 bases; junction bases not matched to a gene: 4. The CDR3 here is CASRPSGGSYNEQFF. Written as DNA, the CDR3 is TGTGCCAGTAGGCCGAGCGGGGGCTCCTACAATGAGCAGTTCTTC.

In DNA, the CDR3 is TGTGCCAGCAGTCAAGACAGGGGAGGATCACCCCTCCACTTT. This gives the protein CASSQDRGGSPLHF. The chain couples TRBV2 to TRBJ1-6, with 8 bases fitting TRBD1. Unmatched junction bases numbered 7, after V lost 5 bases and J lost 10 bases. This CDR3 has 14 residues. Germline assignment: CDR1 SNHLY and CDR2 FYNNEI.

The chain combines TRBV6-6 with TRBJ1-1, with 9 nucleotides matching TRBD1. Germline CDR1 is MNHNY and CDR2 is SVGAGI (reference sequence). The CDR3 sequence is 14 residues long. With V trimmed by 5 bases and J by 6 bases, 7 bases remained unmatched. The CDR3 DNA follows: TGTGCCAGCAGTCGAGGGGGACAGGGTTCTGAAGCTTTCTTT. This encodes CASSRGGQGSEAFF.

The V call is TRBV7-9, the J call TRBJ1-4; 7 bases match TRBD1. CDR1 is SEHNR and CDR2 is FQNEAQ in the germline V gene (reference sequence). CDR3 length equals 15 residues. Unmatched junction bases numbered 7, after V lost 2 bases and J lost 7 bases. The CDR3 sequence is CASSLNQGGSEKLFF. The CDR3 nucleotides read TGTGCCAGCAGCTTAAATCAGGGGGGGAGTGAAAAACTGTTTTTT.

V is TRBV5-1 and J is TRBJ1-2; D is unresolved. V was pared by 3 bases and J by 1 base, with 4 bases between. Germline V gene data show CDR1 as SGHRS and CDR2 as YFSETQ. The CDR3 has 12 residues. The CDR3 loop reads CASSSGNYGYTF. In DNA form, the CDR3 reads TGCGCCAGCAGCTCGGGTAACTATGGCTACACCTTC.

By proportion, this clone is medium-sized. V usage is TRBV7-9 and J usage is TRBJ2-7; 7 bases are a match to TRBD2. The CDR3 runs 11 residues. The V segment lost 8 bases and the J segment 2 bases; nucleotides outside the gene matches: 0. Germline lookup yields CDR1 SEHNR and CDR2 FQNEAQ (reference sequence). The CDR3 DNA sequence: TGTGCCAGCCGGGGGGCCTACGAGCAGTACTTC. Encoded protein: CASRGAYEQYF.

V usage is TRBV19 and J usage is TRBJ2-7; D is perhaps TRBD1 or TRBD2 (5 bases each). Germline V lookup: CDR1 LNHDA, CDR2 SQIVND (reference sequence). The CDR3 has 16 residues. Trimming shortened V by 4 bases and J by 5 bases, and 21 bases separated the two germline ends. CDR3 loop: CASSRRVGVGSHEQYF. In DNA form, the CDR3 reads TGTGCCAGTAGTAGGCGCGTGGGGGTCGGTAGTCACGAGCAGTACTTC.

The chain combines TRBV5-1 with TRBJ2-1; D remains ambiguous. CDR3 size: 12 residues. Trimming shortened V by 4 bases and J by 7 bases, and 9 bases separated the two germline ends. Germline assignment: CDR1 SGHRS and CDR2 YFSETQ. Here the CDR3 reads CASSPVGNEQFF. Written as DNA, the CDR3 is TGCGCCAGCAGCCCCGTAGGGAATGAGCAGTTCTTC.

The CDR3 DNA reads TGTGCCAGCAGCTTAGCGACAGGGGTCAAAGTCAATGAGCAGTTCTTC. Protein sequence: CASSLATGVKVNEQFF. The chain couples TRBV7-9 to TRBJ2-1; 8 bases line up with TRBD1. The CDR3 totals 16 residues. Germline loops: CDR1 SEHNR, CDR2 FQNEAQ (reference sequence). V shed 0 bases, J shed 6 bases, and the junction held 7 bases outside the gene matches.

The rearrangement links TRBV6-5 to TRBJ1-5; no clear D gene. The V end was cut by 2 bases, the J end by 7 bases, with 9 bases between. The CDR3 extends over 13 amino acids. Germline V gene data show CDR1 as MNHEY and CDR2 as SVGAGI. The CDR3 DNA is TGTGCCAGCAGTTACGGAGAAAACCAGCCCCAGCATTTT. Translation: CASSYGENQPQHF.

This chain uses TRBV10-3 with TRBJ1-4, with D possibly matching TRBD1 (5 bases). V was clipped by 10 bases and J by 12 bases, with 21 bases between them. This CDR3 spans 13 amino acids. Germline V CDR1 and CDR2: ENHRY, SYGVKD. The CDR3 is CATLNEGGGQLFF. CDR3 coding DNA: TGTGCCACCTTAAACGAGGGTGGGGGACAACTGTTTTTT.

The rearrangement joins TRBV6-1 to TRBJ1-2; 7 bases fit TRBD1. The junction had 8 bases not matched to a gene; V was cut back by 6 bases and J by 4 bases. The germline V gene has CDR1 MNHNS and CDR2 SASEGT. This CDR3 is 14 amino acids long. The CDR3 reads CASSLQQGSYGYTF. DNA for the CDR3: TGTGCCAGCAGCCTTCAACAGGGGAGCTATGGCTACACCTTC.

Notes on this clone: Relative to the germline gene, one junction end is altered; a read error may explain this. V gene TRBV6-6 combines with J gene TRBJ1-2; D remains ambiguous. Germline CDR1 MNHNY, CDR2 SVGAGI (reference sequence). The CDR3 is made up of 11 amino acids. The DNA for the CDR3 is TGTGCCAGCTCGGTTAGTACGGCATCGTTCTTC. Amino acids: CASSVSTASFF.

This sequence joins TRBV12-5 and TRBJ2-3; D possibly corresponds to TRBD1 (7 bases). Germline assignment: CDR1 LGHNT and CDR2 FRNRAP. V was shortened by 1 base and J by 11 bases, with 13 bases between the two germline ends. The CDR3 runs 13 residues. The CDR3 spells CASGLGQGGGQYF. CDR3 nucleotides: TGTGCTAGTGGTTTGGGACAGGGAGGAGGGCAGTATTTT.

This clone was counted once. The same CDR3 can be traced to other DNA sequences in this sample. The CDR3 sequence is CASNYGTGGEPYTF. CDR3 in DNA: TGTGCCAGTAATTACGGGACAGGGGGCGAACCCTATACCTTC. V gene TRBV19 combines with J gene TRBJ1-2; 12 nucleotides agree with TRBD1. CDR3 size: 14 residues. CDR1 and CDR2 from the germline V gene are LNHDA and SQIVND (reference sequence). J was trimmed by 14 bases and V by 7 bases; bases with no gene match: 14.

This chain joins TRBV5-1 and TRBJ1-1; the D gene is possibly TRBD1 (5 bases). Germline lookup yields CDR1 SGHRS and CDR2 YFSETQ. Trimming left V 7 bases short and J 1 base short, with 8 bases between. This CDR3 has 12 amino acids. The CDR3, as DNA: TGCGCCAGCGGGACGGCGAACACTGAAGCTTTCTTT. This encodes CASGTANTEAFF.

This clone was counted once. V and J are TRBV6-6 and TRBJ1-1; TRBD1 aligns across 8 bases. Looked up from germline, CDR1 is MNHNY and CDR2 is SVGAGI (reference sequence). This CDR3 is built from 13 residues. The V segment lost 6 bases and the J segment 4 bases; nucleotides outside the gene matches: 4. The CDR3 protein is CASSWTGSTEAFF. The CDR3 DNA follows: TGTGCCAGCAGCTGGACAGGGAGCACTGAAGCTTTCTTT.

The chain links TRBV19 to TRBJ2-7, with D possibly being TRBD1 or TRBD2 (6 bases each). V was cut by 7 bases and J by 3 bases, with 19 bases left in between. CDR1 is LNHDA, CDR2 SQIVND, per germline (reference sequence). The CDR3 totals 15 residues. The CDR3 loop reads CASTSGAGALYEQYF. In DNA form, the CDR3 reads TGTGCCAGTACCTCGGGGGCAGGGGCCCTCTACGAGCAGTACTTC.

This clone was counted a single time. J is TRBJ2-7 and V is TRBV6-1; a possible D gene is TRBD2 (6 bases). CDR1 and CDR2 from the germline V gene are MNHNS and SASEGT. This CDR3 is 15 amino acids long. Trimming took 9 bases from V and 5 from J, leaving 23 bases between them. The CDR3 loop reads CASHAIGSRSHEQYF. CDR3 bases: TGTGCCAGTCATGCGATCGGGAGCCGGTCCCACGAGCAGTACTTC.